The clone carrying this T cell receptor (beta chain) was seen ten or more times. Its specificity is not known. The CDR3 covers 14 residues. Germline V gene sequence: CDR1 SGHTA, CDR2 FQGNSA. V lost 0 bases and J 0 bases, leaving 4 bases between the germline ends. This sample was taken from a study of T cell repertoires in cytomegalovirus infection. MiXCR, run by TCRdb on the reads, gives a single entry per CDR3 protein. The sample consists of 360,000 or so distinct CDR3 sequences, about 32% of them appearing once. Material: cultured PBMCs, obtained from culture after CMV antigen stimulation. This TCR came from a human donor in good health (CMV status not recorded). Some clones in this sample may be carry-over from other donors' samples. The J gene is TRBJ2-3, the V gene TRBV7-2, with no clear D. CDR3 amino acids: CASSLARSTDTQYF. The CDR3 coding sequence is TGTGCCAGCAGCTTAGCCCGGAGCACAGATACGCAGTATTTT.